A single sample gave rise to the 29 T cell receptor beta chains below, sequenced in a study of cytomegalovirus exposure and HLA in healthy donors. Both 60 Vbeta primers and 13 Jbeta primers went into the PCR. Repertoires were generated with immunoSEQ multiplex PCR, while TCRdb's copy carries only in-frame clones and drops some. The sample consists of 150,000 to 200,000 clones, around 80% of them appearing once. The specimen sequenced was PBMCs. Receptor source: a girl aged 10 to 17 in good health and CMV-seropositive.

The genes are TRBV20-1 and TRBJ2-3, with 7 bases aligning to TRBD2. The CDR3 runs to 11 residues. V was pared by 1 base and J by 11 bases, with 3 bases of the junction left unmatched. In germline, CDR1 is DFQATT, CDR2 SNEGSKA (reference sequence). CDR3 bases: TGCAGTGCTAGAGGGGGGGGTGGGCAGTATTTT. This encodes CSARGGGGQYF.

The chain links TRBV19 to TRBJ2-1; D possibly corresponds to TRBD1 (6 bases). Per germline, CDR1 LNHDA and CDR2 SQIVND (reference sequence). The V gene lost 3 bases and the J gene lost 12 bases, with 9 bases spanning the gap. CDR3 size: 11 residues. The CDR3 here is CASSIRGAQFF. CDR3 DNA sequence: TGTGCCAGTAGTATCAGGGGAGCGCAGTTCTTC.

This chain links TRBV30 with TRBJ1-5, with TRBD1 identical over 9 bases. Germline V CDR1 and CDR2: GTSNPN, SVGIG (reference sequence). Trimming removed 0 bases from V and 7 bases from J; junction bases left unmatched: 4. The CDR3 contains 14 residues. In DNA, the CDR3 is TGTGCCTGGAGTGTAGGACAGGGGAACCAGCCCCAGCATTTT. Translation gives CAWSVGQGNQPQHF.

The chain's CDR3 is CASSTDSSYNEQFF. The CDR3 nucleotides read TGTGCCAGCAGCACGGACAGCTCCTACAATGAGCAGTTCTTC. This chain links TRBV7-9 with TRBJ2-1, with a weak D call TRBD1 (6 bases). V was trimmed by 5 bases and J by 0 bases, leaving 8 bases between them. Germline CDR1 reads SEHNR; CDR2 reads FQNEAQ (reference sequence). The CDR3 runs 14 residues. Filled out from reference TRBV7-9 and TRBJ2-1, the complete variable domain reads DTGVSQNPRHKITKRGQNVTFRCDPISEHNRLYWYRQTLGQGPEFLTYFQNEAQLEKSRLLSDRFSAERPKGSFSTLEIQRTEQGDSAMYLCASSTDSSYNEQFFGPGTRLTVL.

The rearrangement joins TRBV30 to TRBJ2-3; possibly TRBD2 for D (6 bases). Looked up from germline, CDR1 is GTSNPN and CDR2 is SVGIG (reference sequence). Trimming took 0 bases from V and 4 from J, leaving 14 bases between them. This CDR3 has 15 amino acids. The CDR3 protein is CAWSVLASDADTQYF. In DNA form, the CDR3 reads TGTGCCTGGAGTGTCTTGGCTAGCGACGCAGATACGCAGTATTTT.

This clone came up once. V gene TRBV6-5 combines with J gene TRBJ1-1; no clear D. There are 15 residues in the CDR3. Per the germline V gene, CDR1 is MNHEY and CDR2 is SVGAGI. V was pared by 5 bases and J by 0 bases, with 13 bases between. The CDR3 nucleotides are TGTGCCAGCAGTCCCTATACTACTATGAACACTGAAGCTTTCTTT. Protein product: CASSPYTTMNTEAFF.

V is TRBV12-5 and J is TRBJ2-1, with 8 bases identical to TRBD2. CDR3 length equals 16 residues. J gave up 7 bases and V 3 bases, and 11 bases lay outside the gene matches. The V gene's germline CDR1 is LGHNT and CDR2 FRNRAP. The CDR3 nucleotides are TGTGCTAGTGGTTTAAGTAGCGGGAAAGGATTGAATGAGCAGTTCTTC. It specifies CASGLSSGKGLNEQFF.

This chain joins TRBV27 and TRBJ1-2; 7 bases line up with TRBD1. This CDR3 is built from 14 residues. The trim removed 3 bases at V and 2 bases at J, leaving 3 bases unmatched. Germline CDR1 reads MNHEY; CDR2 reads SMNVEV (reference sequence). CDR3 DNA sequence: TGTGCCAGCAGTTTCACAGGGGCGAACTATGGCTACACCTTC. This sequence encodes CASSFTGANYGYTF.

CDR3 protein: CASSPQAETQYF. The DNA of the CDR3 is TGTGCCAGCAGTCCCCAGGCAGAGACCCAGTACTTC. V and J are TRBV6-6 and TRBJ2-5; D is undetermined. Per the germline V gene, CDR1 is MNHNY and CDR2 is SVGAGI (reference sequence). There are 12 residues in the CDR3. Trimming took off 5 bases at V and 4 bases at J, with 8 bases between the two ends.

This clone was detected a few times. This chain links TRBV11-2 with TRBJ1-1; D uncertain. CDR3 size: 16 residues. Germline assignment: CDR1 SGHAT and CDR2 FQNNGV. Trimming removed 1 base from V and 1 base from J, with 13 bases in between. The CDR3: CASSLVRGHTNTEAFF. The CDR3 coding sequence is TGTGCCAGCAGCTTAGTTCGGGGTCATACGAACACTGAAGCTTTCTTT. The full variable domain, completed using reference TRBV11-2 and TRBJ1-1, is EAGVAQSPRYKIIEKRQSVAFWCNPISGHATLYWYQQILGQGPKLLIQFQNNGVVDDSQLPKDRFSAERLKGVDSTLKIQPAKLEDSAVYLCASSLVRGHTNTEAFFGQGTRLTVV.

DNA for the CDR3: TGTGCCAGCAGCCACCGGGACAGGGCGGTTTTTGAGCAGTACTTC. Protein product: CASSHRDRAVFEQYF. J is TRBJ2-7 and V is TRBV7-9; TRBD1 aligns across 9 bases. The CDR3 spans 15 residues. V shed 5 bases and J 7 bases; nucleotides not matched to a gene: 12. Germline CDR1 and CDR2: SEHNR and FQNEAQ (reference sequence). Using reference TRBV7-9 and TRBJ2-7 for the parts outside the CDR3, the full variable domain is DTGVSQNPRHKITKRGQNVTFRCDPISEHNRLYWYRQTLGQGPEFLTYFQNEAQLEKSRLLSDRFSAERPKGSFSTLEIQRTEQGDSAMYLCASSHRDRAVFEQYFGPGTRLTVT.

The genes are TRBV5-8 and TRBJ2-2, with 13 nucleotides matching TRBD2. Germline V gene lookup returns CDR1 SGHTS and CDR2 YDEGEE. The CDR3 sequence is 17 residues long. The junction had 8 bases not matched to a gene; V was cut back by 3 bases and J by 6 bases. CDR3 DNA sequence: TGTGCCAGCAGCTGGGGACTAGCGGGATCCAACTCCGGGGAGCTGTTTTTT. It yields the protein CASSWGLAGSNSGELFF.

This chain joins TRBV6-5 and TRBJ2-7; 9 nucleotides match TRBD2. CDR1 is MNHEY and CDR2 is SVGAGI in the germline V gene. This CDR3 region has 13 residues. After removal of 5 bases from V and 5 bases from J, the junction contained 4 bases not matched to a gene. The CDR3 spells CASSAGLANEQYF. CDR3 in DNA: TGTGCCAGCAGTGCAGGACTAGCGAACGAGCAGTACTTC.

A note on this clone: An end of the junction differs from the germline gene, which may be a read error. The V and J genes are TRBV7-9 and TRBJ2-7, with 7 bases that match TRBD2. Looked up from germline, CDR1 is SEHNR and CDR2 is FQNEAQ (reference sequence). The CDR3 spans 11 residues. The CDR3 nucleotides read TGTGCCAGCAGCTTAGTGGGGGGGTTTTTCTTC. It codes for CASSLVGGFFF.

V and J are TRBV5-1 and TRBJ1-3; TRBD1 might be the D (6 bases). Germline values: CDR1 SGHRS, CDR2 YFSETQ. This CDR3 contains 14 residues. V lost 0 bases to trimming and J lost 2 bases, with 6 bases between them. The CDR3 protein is CASSLGGPGNTIYF. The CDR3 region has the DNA TGCGCCAGCAGCTTGGGGGGGCCTGGAAACACCATATATTTT.

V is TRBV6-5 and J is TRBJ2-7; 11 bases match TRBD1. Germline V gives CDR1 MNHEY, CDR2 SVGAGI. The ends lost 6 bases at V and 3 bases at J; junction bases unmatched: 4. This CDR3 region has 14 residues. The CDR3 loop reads CASRGTGGGYEQYF. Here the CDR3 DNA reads TGTGCCAGCAGGGGGACAGGGGGTGGCTACGAGCAGTACTTC.

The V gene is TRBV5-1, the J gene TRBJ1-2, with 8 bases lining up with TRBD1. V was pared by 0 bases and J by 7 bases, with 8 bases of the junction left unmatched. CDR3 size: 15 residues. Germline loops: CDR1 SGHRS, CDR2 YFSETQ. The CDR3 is CASSLGSGGASGYTF. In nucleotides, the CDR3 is TGCGCCAGCAGCTTGGGGTCAGGGGGCGCGTCTGGCTACACCTTC.

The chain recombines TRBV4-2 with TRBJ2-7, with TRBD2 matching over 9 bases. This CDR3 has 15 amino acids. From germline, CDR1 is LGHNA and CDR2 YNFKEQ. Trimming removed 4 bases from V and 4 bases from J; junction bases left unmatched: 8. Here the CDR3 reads CASSLRLAESYEQYF. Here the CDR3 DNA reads TGTGCCAGCAGCCTCCGACTAGCGGAATCATACGAGCAGTACTTC.

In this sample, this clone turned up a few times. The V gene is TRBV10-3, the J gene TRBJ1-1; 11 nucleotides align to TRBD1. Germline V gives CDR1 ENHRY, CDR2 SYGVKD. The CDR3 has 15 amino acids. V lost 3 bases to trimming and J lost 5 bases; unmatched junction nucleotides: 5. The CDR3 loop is CAISDPDRGRTEAFF. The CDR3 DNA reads TGTGCCATCAGTGACCCGGACAGGGGGCGAACTGAAGCTTTCTTT.

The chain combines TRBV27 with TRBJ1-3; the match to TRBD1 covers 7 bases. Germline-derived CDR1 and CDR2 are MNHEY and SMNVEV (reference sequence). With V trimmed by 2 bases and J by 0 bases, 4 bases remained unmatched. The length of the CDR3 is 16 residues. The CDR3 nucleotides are TGTGCCAGCAGTTTAAAGGGACAGTTCTCTGGAAACACCATATATTTT. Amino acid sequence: CASSLKGQFSGNTIYF.

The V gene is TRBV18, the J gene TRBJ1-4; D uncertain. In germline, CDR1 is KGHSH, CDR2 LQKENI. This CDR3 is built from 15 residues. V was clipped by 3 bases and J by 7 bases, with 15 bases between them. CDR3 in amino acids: CASSPTRGSSEKLFF. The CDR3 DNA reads TGTGCCAGCTCACCCACAAGAGGTTCAAGTGAAAAACTGTTTTTT.

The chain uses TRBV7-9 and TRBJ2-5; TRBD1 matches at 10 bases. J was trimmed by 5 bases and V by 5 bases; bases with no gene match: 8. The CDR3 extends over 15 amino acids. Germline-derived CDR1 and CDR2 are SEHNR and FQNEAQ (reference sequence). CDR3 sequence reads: CASSISDRGMETQYF. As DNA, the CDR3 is TGTGCCAGCAGCATTTCGGACAGGGGGATGGAGACCCAGTACTTC.

CDR3 sequence reads: CASSIREGPYEQYF. The DNA of the CDR3 is TGTGCCAGTAGTATCCGGGAGGGCCCCTACGAGCAGTACTTC. The chain is built from TRBV19 and TRBJ2-7; TRBD2 aligns across 8 bases. The CDR3 runs 14 residues. V shed 3 bases and J 2 bases; nucleotides not matched to a gene: 3. Looked up from germline, CDR1 is LNHDA and CDR2 is SQIVND (reference sequence).

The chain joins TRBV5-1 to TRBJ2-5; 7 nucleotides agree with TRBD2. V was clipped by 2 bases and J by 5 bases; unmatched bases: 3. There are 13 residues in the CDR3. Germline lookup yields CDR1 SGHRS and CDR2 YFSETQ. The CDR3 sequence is CASSLLGGETQYF. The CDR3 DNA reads TGCGCCAGCAGCTTATTGGGGGGGGAGACCCAGTACTTC.

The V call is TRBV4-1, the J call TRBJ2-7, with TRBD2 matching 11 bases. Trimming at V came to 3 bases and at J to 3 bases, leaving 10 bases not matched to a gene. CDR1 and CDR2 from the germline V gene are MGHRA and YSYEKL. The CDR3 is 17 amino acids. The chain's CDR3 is CASSQVQGSGRDYEQYF. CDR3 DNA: TGCGCCAGCAGCCAGGTCCAAGGTAGCGGGAGGGACTACGAGCAGTACTTC.

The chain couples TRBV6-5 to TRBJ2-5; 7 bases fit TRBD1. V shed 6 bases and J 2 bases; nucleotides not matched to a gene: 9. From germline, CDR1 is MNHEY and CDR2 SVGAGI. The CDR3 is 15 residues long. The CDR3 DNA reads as TGTGCCAGCAGCCAGACAGGGATAGGACAAGAGACCCAGTACTTC. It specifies CASSQTGIGQETQYF.

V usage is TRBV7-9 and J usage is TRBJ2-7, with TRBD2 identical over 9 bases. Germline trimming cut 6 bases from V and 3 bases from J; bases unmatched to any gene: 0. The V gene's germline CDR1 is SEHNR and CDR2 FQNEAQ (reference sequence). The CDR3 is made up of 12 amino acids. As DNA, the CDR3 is TGTGCCAGCAGACTAGCGGGCTACGAGCAGTACTTC. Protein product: CASRLAGYEQYF.

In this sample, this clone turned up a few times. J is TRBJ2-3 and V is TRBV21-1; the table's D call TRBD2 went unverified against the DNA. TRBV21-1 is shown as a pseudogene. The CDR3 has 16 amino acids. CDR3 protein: CASSQRQGREQDTQYF. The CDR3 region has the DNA TGTGCCAGCAGCCAGAGGCAAGGGCGGGAGCAAGATACGCAGTATTTT.

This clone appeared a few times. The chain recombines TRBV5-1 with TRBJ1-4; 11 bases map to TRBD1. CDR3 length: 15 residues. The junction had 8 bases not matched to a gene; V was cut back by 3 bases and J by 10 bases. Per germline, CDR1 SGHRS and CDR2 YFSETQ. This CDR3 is CASSSRGGTGGKLFF. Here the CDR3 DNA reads TGCGCCAGCAGCTCCCGGGGCGGGACAGGGGGAAAACTGTTTTTT.